Following are 2 T cell receptor beta chains from one sample sequenced in a study of blood T cells in healthy people across ages. A sample-barcoded 5' primer and a J-beta primer mix were used in a second PCR of about 6 to 12 cycles. TCRdb re-derived calls from the 5' RACE reads in MiXCR, one entry per CDR3 protein. The sample lists about 810,000 distinct CDR3 sequences; roughly 34% were seen once. The material sequenced was blood. These receptors were taken from a young man in good health.

The J gene is TRBJ1-1, the V gene TRBV6-6; D not resolved. This CDR3 has 13 residues. Trimming removed 3 bases at V and 6 bases at J, with 11 bases between. Germline-derived CDR1 and CDR2 are MNHNY and SVGAGI (reference sequence). The CDR3 nucleotides are TGTGCCAGCAGTTATATACGTTGGGCTGAAGCTTTCTTT. Protein: CASSYIRWAEAFF.

This clonotype was recorded once. The V and J genes are TRBV2 and TRBJ2-4; a possible D gene is TRBD2 (6 bases). The DNA end is a closer match to TRBJ2-7, so the J assignment may be wrong. CDR1 is SNHLY and CDR2 is FYNNEI in the germline V gene. This CDR3 region has 14 residues. The CDR3 DNA is TGTGCCAGCATGTATGGAGGGATCTCCTACGAGCAGTACTTC. Its protein is CASMYGGISYEQYF.